The present T cell receptor (beta chain) was sequenced within a study of cytomegalovirus exposure and HLA in healthy donors. Of note for this clone: Antigen: not known.

V lost 3 bases and J lost 0, with 12 bases in between. The germline V gene encodes CDR1 SGHDT and CDR2 YYEEEE. The CDR3 is made up of 16 amino acids. The study, taken as a whole, reports: V segments that were indistinguishable, TRBV6-2 and TRBV6-3 among them, were omitted from analysis. Later on, analysis showed that most CMV-associated TCR beta chains appeared to be HLA-restricted. V- and J-gene trimming of TCR beta was linked (in a later analysis) to a missense DCLRE1C variant.

The PCR contained 60 Vbeta and 13 Jbeta primers. TCRdb keeps only in-frame clones here, not all; method: immunoSEQ multiplex PCR. In the table there are 150,000 to 200,000 clones, roughly four fifths of which are singletons. Source material: PBMCs. The chain carries TRBV5-6 and TRBJ2-2; the D gene is possibly TRBD2 (5 bases). This TCR came from a female donor in good health and CMV-seronegative. For the CDR3, the DNA is TGTGCCAGCAGCTATGGCGGGTCCGCGAACACCGGGGAGCTGTTTTTT. Its translation: CASSYGGSANTGELFF.